This TCR beta chain was captured in a study of tumor and adjacent non-tumor tissue in lung cancer. Overall study context: Patients comprised about a dozen adenocarcinoma, a couple of squamous cell carcinoma and 1 small cell lung cancer. On average, productive TCRbeta reads reached about 4.4 million per sample.

This sample's RNA came from whole unsorted tissue. Germline CDR1 is SGHVS and CDR2 is FQNEAQ. This CDR3 is 18 amino acids long. Unmatched junction bases numbered 18, after V lost 4 bases and J lost 6 bases. A modified ARM-PCR protocol with three rounds of nested PCR amplified TCRbeta. Each CDR3 protein gets one entry after TCRdb re-called the multiplex PCR reads with MiXCR. The sample yields roughly 200,000 distinct CDR3 sequences, roughly 70% seen once. Sequencing input: lung tumor tissue. The chain employs TRBV7-8 and TRBJ1-2; 9 bases map to TRBD1. The TCR was taken from a man between 60 and 70 years old with non-small cell lung cancer. The CDR3 loop reads CASSSSLDRGGIMNGYTF. For the CDR3, the DNA is TGTGCCAGCAGCTCATCCCTGGACAGGGGCGGTATTATGAATGGCTACACCTTC.